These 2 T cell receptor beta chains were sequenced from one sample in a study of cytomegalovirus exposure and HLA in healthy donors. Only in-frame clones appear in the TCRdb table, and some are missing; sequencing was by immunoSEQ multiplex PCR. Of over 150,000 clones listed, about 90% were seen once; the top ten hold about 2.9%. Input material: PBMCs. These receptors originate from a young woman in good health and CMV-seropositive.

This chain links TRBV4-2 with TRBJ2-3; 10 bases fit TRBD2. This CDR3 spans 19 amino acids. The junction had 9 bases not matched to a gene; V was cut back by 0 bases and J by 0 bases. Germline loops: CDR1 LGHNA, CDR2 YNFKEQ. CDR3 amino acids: CASSQEWLAGASSTDTQYF. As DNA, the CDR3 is TGTGCCAGCAGCCAAGAGTGGCTAGCGGGGGCCTCTAGCACAGATACGCAGTATTTT.

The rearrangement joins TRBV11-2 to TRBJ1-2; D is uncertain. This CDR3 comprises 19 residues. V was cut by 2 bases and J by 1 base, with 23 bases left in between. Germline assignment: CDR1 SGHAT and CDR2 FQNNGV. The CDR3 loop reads CASSLILRPERTRNYGYTF. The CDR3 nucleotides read TGTGCCAGCAGCTTAATTCTCCGGCCCGAGCGAACCCGTAACTATGGCTACACCTTC.